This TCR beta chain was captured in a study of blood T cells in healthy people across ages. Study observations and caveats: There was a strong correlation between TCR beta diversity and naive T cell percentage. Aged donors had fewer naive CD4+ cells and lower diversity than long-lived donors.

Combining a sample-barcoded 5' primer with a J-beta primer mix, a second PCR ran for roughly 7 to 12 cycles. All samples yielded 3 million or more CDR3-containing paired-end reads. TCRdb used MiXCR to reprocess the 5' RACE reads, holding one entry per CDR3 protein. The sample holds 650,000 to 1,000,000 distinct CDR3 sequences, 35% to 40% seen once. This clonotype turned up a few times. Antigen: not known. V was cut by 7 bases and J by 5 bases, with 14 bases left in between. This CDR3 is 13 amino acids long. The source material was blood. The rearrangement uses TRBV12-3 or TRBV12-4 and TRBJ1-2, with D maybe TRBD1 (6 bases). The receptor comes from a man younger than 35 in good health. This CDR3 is CASTLGGWYGYTF. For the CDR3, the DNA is TGTGCCAGCACTCTGGGGGGCTGGTATGGCTACACCTTC.